The 23 T cell receptor beta chains in this list originate from one sample, sequenced in a study of CD4 T cells in relation to SARS-CoV-2 and coronaviruses. CD4+ T cells from unexposed donors were obtained before the COVID-19 pandemic (2011-2018). CD4+ T cells were isolated from the cells after around 10 days of culture. Their recognized antigens are unknown. The repertoire was sequenced with immunoSEQ multiplex PCR; TCRdb's copy has only in-frame clones and lacks some. The sample includes over 15,000 clones, nearly 75% seen only once; the top ten take around 28%. Sequences were obtained from CD4+ T cells from PBMCs, cultured in vitro. These receptors all stem from a human donor in good health.

V is TRBV24-1 and J is TRBJ2-1; no definite D call. The CDR3 is 13 amino acids. Germline CDR1 and CDR2: KGHDR and SFDVKD. Trimming left V 1 base short and J 12 bases short, with 12 bases between. Written as DNA, the CDR3 is TGTGCCACCAGTGATTTCGCCCTTGGGCGGCAGTTCTTC. Residues: CATSDFALGRQFF.

The CDR3 bases are TGTGCCAGTACTCAGACAGGGGCGAAAAACATTCAGTACTTC. Its translation: CASTQTGAKNIQYF. The genes are TRBV19 and TRBJ2-4, with 8 bases that match TRBD1. J gave up 4 bases and V 7 bases, and 6 bases lay outside the gene matches. The CDR3 covers 14 residues. Germline CDR1 reads LNHDA; CDR2 reads SQIVND (reference sequence).

V is TRBV5-6 and J is TRBJ1-4, with D uncertain. CDR3 length equals 16 residues. Germline lookup yields CDR1 SGHDT and CDR2 YYEEEE. V was cut by 3 bases and J by 3 bases, with 15 bases left in between. The CDR3 loop reads CASSSTHERANEKLFF. DNA for the CDR3: TGTGCCAGCAGCTCGACTCACGAGAGAGCTAATGAAAAACTGTTTTTT. Variable domain in full (rest from reference TRBV5-6 and TRBJ1-4): DAGVTQSPTHLIKTRGQQVTLRCSPKSGHDTVSWYQQALGQGPQFIFQYYEEEERQRGNFPDRFSGHQFPNYSSELNVNALLLGDSALYLCASSSTHERANEKLFFGSGTQLSVL.

This clone came up a few times. V is TRBV4-2 and J is TRBJ1-1; TRBD1 agrees at 9 bases. The CDR3 totals 16 residues. Trimming took 6 bases from V and 0 from J; bases not matched to a gene: 8. Germline V CDR1 and CDR2: LGHNA, YNFKEQ. The CDR3 protein is CASSQQGQGVNTEAFF. The CDR3 DNA follows: TGTGCCAGCAGTCAACAGGGACAGGGAGTGAACACTGAAGCTTTCTTT.

This chain links TRBV5-4 with TRBJ1-6; tentatively, D is TRBD1 (5 bases). With 4 bases removed from V and 5 bases from J, the gap between germline ends came to 13 bases. The CDR3 runs to 15 residues. The germline V gene has CDR1 SGHNT and CDR2 YYREEE (reference sequence). The CDR3 region is CASSLGHFDNSPLHF. CDR3 bases: TGTGCCAGCAGCCTAGGACATTTCGATAATTCACCCCTCCACTTT.

The chain has TRBV18 and TRBJ1-1, with D uncertain. This CDR3 spans 13 amino acids. Trimming removed 6 bases at V and 4 bases at J, with 12 bases between. Germline V CDR1 and CDR2: KGHSH, LQKENI. The CDR3 DNA reads as TGTGCCAGCTCCCCGACGGGAAGCACTGAAGCTTTCTTT. It translates to CASSPTGSTEAFF.

For the CDR3, the DNA is TGTGCCAGCAGCCAAGTCTTTAGCGGGAGGGCAGGGGCCAACGTCCTGACTTTC. Translation gives CASSQVFSGRAGANVLTF. The V gene is TRBV3-1 (or the pseudogene TRBV3-2), the J gene TRBJ2-6, with TRBD2 matching 11 bases. V trimming: 1 base; J trimming: 4 bases; junction bases outside the gene matches: 6. The CDR3 covers 18 residues. Germline V gene sequence: CDR1 LGHDT, CDR2 YNNKEL (reference sequence).

V gene TRBV23-1 combines with J gene TRBJ1-5; TRBD1 matches at 7 bases. TRBV23-1 is an ORF, and what it does is uncertain. Losses at the gene ends were 8 bases for V and 1 base for J; bases not matched to a gene: 14. CDR3 length: 17 amino acids. The CDR3 sequence is CASGTGVVVLSNQPQHF. In nucleotides, the CDR3 is TGCGCCAGCGGAACAGGGGTGGTGGTACTAAGCAATCAGCCCCAGCATTTT.

This clone occurred once. The V and J genes are TRBV28 and TRBJ2-7, with TRBD2 identical over 8 bases. Trimming removed 9 bases from V and 2 bases from J; junction bases left unmatched: 15. Germline V gene sequence: CDR1 MDHEN, CDR2 SYDVKM. The CDR3 consists of 16 residues. Written as DNA, the CDR3 is TGTGCCAGTGAAATCGGCCGGGGGGGGGTGGCCTACGAGCAGTACTTC. This codes for CASEIGRGGVAYEQYF. Complete variable domain (other parts from reference TRBV28 and TRBJ2-7): DVKVTQSSRYLVKRTGEKVFLECVQDMDHENMFWYRQDPGLGLRLIYFSYDVKMKEKGDIPEGYSVSREKKERFSLILESASTNQTSMYLCASEIGRGGVAYEQYFGPGTRLTVT.

The chain combines TRBV11-3 with TRBJ2-3; tentative D call: TRBD1 (5 bases). Trimming left V 6 bases short and J 1 base short, with 14 bases between. This CDR3 has 15 residues. The germline V gene encodes CDR1 SGHNT and CDR2 YENEEA. The CDR3 is CASSSGHYGTDTQYF. CDR3 sequence (DNA): TGTGCCAGCAGTTCAGGACATTACGGCACAGATACGCAGTATTTT.

The chain combines TRBV6-5 with TRBJ2-5; tentatively, D is TRBD1 (5 bases). V lost 8 bases and J 5 bases, leaving 21 bases between the germline ends. In germline, CDR1 is MNHEY, CDR2 SVGAGI. The CDR3 consists of 15 residues. For the CDR3, the DNA is TGTGCCAGCTCTGCCCAGGGAAGTTACATGGAGACCCAGTACTTC. Translating it yields CASSAQGSYMETQYF.

The chain carries TRBV9 and TRBJ2-3; 9 bases are a match to TRBD2. Germline CDR1 SGDLS, CDR2 YYNGEE. Trimming removed 0 bases from V and 2 bases from J; junction bases left unmatched: 4. This CDR3 spans 16 amino acids. The CDR3 protein is CASSVAASGNTDTQYF. DNA for the CDR3: TGTGCCAGCAGCGTAGCGGCTAGCGGGAACACAGATACGCAGTATTTT.

DNA for the CDR3: TGCAGTGCTGTGACCGAGTATGGCTACACCTTC. This codes for CSAVTEYGYTF. The chain employs TRBV20-1 and TRBJ1-2; D is undetermined. The CDR3 length is 11 residues. The germline V and J ends were trimmed by 5 bases and 5 bases, with 9 bases remaining between them. The V gene's germline CDR1 is DFQATT and CDR2 SNEGSKA (reference sequence).

The chain has TRBV3-1 (or the pseudogene TRBV3-2) and TRBJ1-2, with D unresolved. Per germline, CDR1 LGHDT and CDR2 YNNKEL (reference sequence). V shed 0 bases and J shed 4 bases, with 3 bases lying between them. The CDR3 totals 12 residues. Here the CDR3 reads CASSQDTYGYTF. The CDR3 DNA is TGTGCCAGCAGCCAAGACACCTATGGCTACACCTTC.

The chain employs TRBV14 and TRBJ1-3, with D unresolved. V was trimmed by 5 bases and J by 3 bases, leaving 5 bases between them. Germline CDR1 and CDR2: SGHDN and FVKESK. There are 12 residues in the CDR3. The CDR3 loop is CASSTGGNTIYF. CDR3 in DNA: TGTGCCAGCAGCACGGGTGGAAACACCATATATTTT.

The rearrangement uses TRBV5-1 and TRBJ2-1, with D unclear. Germline CDR1 reads SGHRS; CDR2 reads YFSETQ. V was shortened by 0 bases and J by 10 bases, with 11 bases between the two germline ends. This CDR3 comprises 13 residues. The CDR3 DNA is TGCGCCAGCAGCTTGGAAATCAGCCGAGAGCAGTTCTTC. It yields the protein CASSLEISREQFF. Full variable domain (rest looked up from reference TRBV5-1 and TRBJ2-1): KAGVTQTPRYLIKTRGQQVTLSCSPISGHRSVSWYQQTPGQGLQFLFEYFSETQRNKGNFPGRFSGRQFSNSRSEMNVSTLELGDSALYLCASSLEISREQFFGPGTRLTVL.

The rearrangement joins TRBV18 to TRBJ1-2, with TRBD1 matching over 9 bases. This CDR3 contains 14 residues. V lost 4 bases to trimming and J lost 8 bases; unmatched junction nucleotides: 8. The germline gives CDR1 KGHSH, CDR2 LQKENI. The CDR3 DNA follows: TGTGCCAGCTCACGGACAGGGGATGCGGGCGGCTACACCTTC. Protein product: CASSRTGDAGGYTF. Using reference TRBV18 and TRBJ1-2 for the parts outside the CDR3, the full variable domain is NAGVMQNPRHLVRRRGQEARLRCSPMKGHSHVYWYRQLPEEGLKFMVYLQKENIIDESGMPKERFSAEFPKEGPSILRIQQVVRGDSAAYFCASSRTGDAGGYTFGSGTRLTVV.

The genes are TRBV2 and TRBJ2-3; 13 nucleotides line up with TRBD2. The CDR3 consists of 16 residues. J gave up 3 bases and V 6 bases, and 6 bases lay outside the gene matches. Germline V CDR1 and CDR2: SNHLY, FYNNEI. This chain's CDR3 is CASRARTSGRTDTQYF. The CDR3 bases are TGTGCCAGCAGGGCCAGGACTAGCGGGAGAACAGATACGCAGTATTTT.

The rearrangement uses TRBV7-3 and TRBJ2-2; D possibly corresponds to TRBD2 (5 bases). The CDR3 sequence is 14 residues long. V lost 0 bases and J lost 5, with 7 bases in between. Germline values: CDR1 SGHTA, CDR2 FQGTGA. CDR3: CASSLTTGTGELFF. DNA for the CDR3: TGTGCCAGCAGCTTAACGACGGGGACCGGGGAGCTGTTTTTT.

The V and J genes are TRBV3-1 (or the pseudogene TRBV3-2) and TRBJ1-1; D is possibly TRBD1 (5 bases). Trimming stripped 1 base from V and 5 bases from J, with 14 bases between. The CDR3 is 15 residues long. Germline CDR1 reads LGHDT; CDR2 reads YNNKEL (reference sequence). CDR3 coding DNA: TGTGCCAGCAGCCAAGTCCCCAGGAGGGGTACTGAAGCTTTCTTT. This encodes CASSQVPRRGTEAFF.

The chain combines TRBV19 with TRBJ1-2, with 9 bases that match TRBD1. CDR1 LNHDA and CDR2 SQIVND come from the germline V gene (reference sequence). The CDR3 has 15 amino acids. The V gene end was trimmed by 4 bases and the J gene end by 6 bases; junction bases not matched to a gene: 9. Here the CDR3 reads CASSTIQGANHGYTF. In DNA form, the CDR3 reads TGTGCCAGTAGTACCATACAGGGGGCAAACCATGGCTACACCTTC.

In this sample, this clone turned up once. The CDR3 spells CASSLGRDSAGSYEQYF. CDR3 nucleotides: TGTGCCAGCAGCTTGGGGAGGGACTCCGCGGGGAGCTACGAGCAGTACTTC. The rearrangement joins TRBV5-6 to TRBJ2-7; D may be TRBD2 (6 bases). This CDR3 spans 17 amino acids. Germline V lookup: CDR1 SGHDT, CDR2 YYEEEE. The V gene lost 0 bases and the J gene lost 3 bases, with 19 bases spanning the gap.

V usage is TRBV5-1 and J usage is TRBJ1-1; tentatively, D is TRBD1 (5 bases). Trimming removed 4 bases from V and 5 bases from J, with 15 bases in between. CDR3 size: 14 residues. CDR1 SGHRS and CDR2 YFSETQ come from the germline V gene. The CDR3 sequence is CASSPGTGGTEAFF. CDR3 coding DNA: TGCGCCAGCAGCCCGGGGACGGGAGGGACTGAAGCTTTCTTT.